The entry that follows covers one TCR beta chain sequence. In the source study's methods: Reference gene primers were amplified, and this amplification served to estimate nucleated cell counts. Only in-frame clones appear in the TCRdb table, and some are missing; sequencing was by immunoSEQ multiplex PCR. Clone size and V and J calls were adopted from that table, with D and trimming inferred from the DNA. The sample shows about 310,000 clones, about 90% of them seen only once. Enrolment of Seattle patients took place during active infection, and they were followed longitudinally. The data derive from a study of blood T cell repertoires in COVID-19. Across the study: Samples taken during acute and convalescent COVID-19 were collected in the United States, Italy and Spain. Sources were T cells, B-cell-depleted T cells, or PBMCs; the material itself was cDNA or gDNA.

Germline loops: CDR1 MNHEY, CDR2 SMNVEV (reference sequence). J gave up 12 bases and V 2 bases, and 9 bases lay outside the gene matches. The CDR3 has 13 amino acids. The receptor was isolated from a woman under 40 with COVID-19, enrolled during active disease. V and J are TRBV27 and TRBJ1-1; 7 nucleotides align to TRBD1. The material sequenced was peripheral blood. The CDR3 nucleotides read TGTGCCAGCAGTTTAGGTTTCCGGGACAGAACTTTCTTT. This encodes CASSLGFRDRTFF.